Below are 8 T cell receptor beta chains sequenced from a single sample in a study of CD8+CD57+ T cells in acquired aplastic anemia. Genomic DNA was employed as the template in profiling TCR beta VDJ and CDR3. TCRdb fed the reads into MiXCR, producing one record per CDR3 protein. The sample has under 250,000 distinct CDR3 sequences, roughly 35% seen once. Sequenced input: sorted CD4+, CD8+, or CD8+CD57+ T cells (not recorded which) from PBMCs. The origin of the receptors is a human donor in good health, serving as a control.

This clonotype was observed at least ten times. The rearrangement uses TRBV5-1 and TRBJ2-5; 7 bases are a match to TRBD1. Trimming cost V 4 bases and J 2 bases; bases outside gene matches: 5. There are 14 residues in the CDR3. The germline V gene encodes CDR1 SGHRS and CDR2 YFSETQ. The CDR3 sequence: CASSLGQRQETQYF. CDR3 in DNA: TGCGCCAGCAGCCTGGGACAGAGACAAGAGACCCAGTACTTC.

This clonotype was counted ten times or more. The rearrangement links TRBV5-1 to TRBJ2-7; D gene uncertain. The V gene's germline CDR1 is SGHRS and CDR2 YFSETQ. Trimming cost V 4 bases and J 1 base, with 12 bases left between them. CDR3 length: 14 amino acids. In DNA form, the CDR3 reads TGCGCCAGCAGCCTGCCGGGCGTGTCCTACGAGCAGTACTTC. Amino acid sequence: CASSLPGVSYEQYF.

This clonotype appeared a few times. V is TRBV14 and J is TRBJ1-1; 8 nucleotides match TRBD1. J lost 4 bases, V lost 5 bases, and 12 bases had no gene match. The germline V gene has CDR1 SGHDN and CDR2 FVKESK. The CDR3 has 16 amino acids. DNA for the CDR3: TGTGCCAGCAGCGCACGAAAATACAGGGGGGCCACTGAAGCTTTCTTT. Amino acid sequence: CASSARKYRGATEAFF.

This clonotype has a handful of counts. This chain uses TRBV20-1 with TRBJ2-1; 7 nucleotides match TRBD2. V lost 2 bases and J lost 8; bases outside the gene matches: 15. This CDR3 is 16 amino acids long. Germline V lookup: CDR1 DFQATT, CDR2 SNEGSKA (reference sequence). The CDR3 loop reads CSARLFGGGKLDEQFF. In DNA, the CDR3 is TGCAGTGCTAGACTGTTTGGGGGGGGTAAGCTTGATGAGCAGTTCTTC.

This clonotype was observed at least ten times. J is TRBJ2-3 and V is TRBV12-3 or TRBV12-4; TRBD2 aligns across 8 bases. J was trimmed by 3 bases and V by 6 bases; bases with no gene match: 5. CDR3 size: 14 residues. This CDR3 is CASRRSGSTDTQYF. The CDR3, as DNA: TGTGCCAGCAGACGAAGCGGGAGTACAGATACGCAGTATTTT.

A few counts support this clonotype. The CDR3 DNA reads TGCGCCAGCAGCCCAGGGACAGGGAGCAACACAGATACGCAGTATTTT. Protein: CASSPGTGSNTDTQYF. The chain has TRBV5-1 and TRBJ2-3; 9 bases are a match to TRBD1. J gave up 2 bases and V 4 bases, and 8 bases lay outside the gene matches. Germline CDR1 SGHRS, CDR2 YFSETQ. This CDR3 has 16 amino acids.

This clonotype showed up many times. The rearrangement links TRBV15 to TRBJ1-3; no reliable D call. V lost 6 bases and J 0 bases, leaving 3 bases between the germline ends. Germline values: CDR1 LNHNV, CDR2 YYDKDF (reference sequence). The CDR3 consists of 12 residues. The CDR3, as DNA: TGTGCCACCAGTATCTCTGGAAACACCATATATTTT. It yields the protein CATSISGNTIYF.

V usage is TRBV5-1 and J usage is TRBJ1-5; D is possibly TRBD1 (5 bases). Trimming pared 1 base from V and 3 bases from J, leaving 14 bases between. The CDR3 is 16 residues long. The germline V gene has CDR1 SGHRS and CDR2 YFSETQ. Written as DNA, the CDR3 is TGCGCCAGCAGCTTGACGACGGGGACCAACAATCAGCCCCAGCATTTT. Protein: CASSLTTGTNNQPQHF.